The 32 T cell receptor beta chains in this list originate from one sample, sequenced in a study of blood T cell repertoires in COVID-19. Sequencing used immunoSEQ multiplex PCR; TCRdb keeps in-frame clones, though not all of them. The sample carries some 240,000 clones, 70% to 90% recorded once. The sequenced sample consisted of PBMCs or T cells enriched from blood (not recorded which). These receptors all come from a woman in her fifties or sixties who had been exposed to COVID-19.

The CDR3 DNA reads as TGTGCCAGCTATGACAGGGTTTATAGCAATCAGCCCCAGCATTTT. Its protein is CASYDRVYSNQPQHF. The chain joins TRBV28 to TRBJ1-5, with 7 bases identical to TRBD1. CDR3 size: 15 residues. The germline CDR1 and CDR2 sequences are MDHEN and SYDVKM. J was trimmed by 0 bases and V by 8 bases; bases with no gene match: 7.

A few counts support this clone. This chain uses TRBV28 with TRBJ1-5; no firm D call. Germline V lookup: CDR1 MDHEN, CDR2 SYDVKM. The CDR3 has 15 amino acids. Trimming took off 4 bases at V and 3 bases at J, with 13 bases between the two ends. CDR3 sequence reads: CASSSSGSFNQPQHF. CDR3 nucleotide sequence: TGTGCCAGCAGTTCGTCTGGGAGTTTCAATCAGCCCCAGCATTTT. The variable domain in full, completed from reference TRBV28 and TRBJ1-5, reads DVKVTQSSRYLVKRTGEKVFLECVQDMDHENMFWYRQDPGLGLRLIYFSYDVKMKEKGDIPEGYSVSREKKERFSLILESASTNQTSMYLCASSSSGSFNQPQHFGDGTRLSIL.

V and J are TRBV10-3 and TRBJ2-7; D perhaps matches TRBD2 (6 bases). This CDR3 has 15 residues. Germline loops: CDR1 ENHRY, CDR2 SYGVKD. The V gene lost 6 bases and the J gene lost 5 bases, with 20 bases spanning the gap. Here the CDR3 DNA reads TGTGCCATCAGCCCCCAAGCCCTGCGCGGGAACGAGCAGTACTTC. Its protein is CAISPQALRGNEQYF.

V usage is TRBV15 and J usage is TRBJ2-1, with 7 bases identical to TRBD1. There are 13 residues in the CDR3. V was clipped by 6 bases and J by 10 bases; unmatched bases: 9. The germline CDR1 and CDR2 sequences are LNHNV and YYDKDF (reference sequence). CDR3 sequence (DNA): TGTGCCACCAGAGGGGGACAGAGGGGAGAGCAGTTCTTC. Translated, it gives CATRGGQRGEQFF.

The rearrangement joins TRBV7-9 to TRBJ2-1; D perhaps matches TRBD1 (6 bases). This CDR3 has 12 residues. Germline CDR1 is SEHNR and CDR2 is FQNEAQ (reference sequence). The CDR3 loop is CVSGVTFHEQFF. In DNA form, the CDR3 reads TGTGTCTCAGGGGTAACCTTCCATGAGCAGTTCTTC.

This chain joins TRBV5-1 and TRBJ1-1; D is perhaps TRBD1 (6 bases). V lost 1 base and J 4 bases, leaving 8 bases between the germline ends. This CDR3 has 13 residues. The germline CDR1 and CDR2 sequences are SGHRS and YFSETQ. CDR3 protein: CASSLRQATEAFF. The CDR3 bases are TGCGCCAGCAGCTTGCGACAGGCCACTGAAGCTTTCTTT.

The J gene is TRBJ1-1, the V gene TRBV28; TRBD1 matches 7 bases. V lost 5 bases and J lost 1; bases outside the gene matches: 4. The CDR3 contains 14 residues. Germline values: CDR1 MDHEN, CDR2 SYDVKM. The CDR3 DNA sequence: TGTGCCAGCAGTGTGAGACAGGGGAACACTGAAGCTTTCTTT. Encoded protein: CASSVRQGNTEAFF.

This chain connects TRBV29-1 to TRBJ1-5; D may be TRBD1 (5 bases). Germline V gene data show CDR1 as SQVTM and CDR2 as ANQGSEA. V gave up 3 bases and J gave up 5 bases, with 8 bases separating them. This CDR3 has 12 residues. The CDR3 DNA reads as TGCAGCGTTGAGGGGGAGGATCAGCCCCAGCATTTT. Its protein is CSVEGEDQPQHF.

The rearrangement uses TRBV12-3 or TRBV12-4 and TRBJ1-2, with D unresolved. This CDR3 is 13 amino acids long. V lost 6 bases and J lost 4, with 12 bases in between. The CDR3, as DNA: TGTGCCAGCAGCCCCTCCTCGGTCTATGGCTACACCTTC. Protein product: CASSPSSVYGYTF.

The J gene is TRBJ1-4, the V gene TRBV19; 9 nucleotides line up with TRBD1. The CDR3 has 16 residues. Germline V gives CDR1 LNHDA, CDR2 SQIVND (reference sequence). V was clipped by 5 bases and J by 1 base; unmatched bases: 5. DNA of the CDR3: TGTGCCAGTAGTCGTCCGGGACAGGGAACTAATGAAAAACTGTTTTTT. This codes for CASSRPGQGTNEKLFF.

V usage is TRBV5-6 and J usage is TRBJ2-5, with unresolved D. Trimming left V 3 bases short and J 5 bases short, with 17 bases between. Germline CDR1 and CDR2: SGHDT and YYEEEE. The CDR3 length is 15 residues. For the CDR3, the DNA is TGTGCCAGCAGCTCCGATCGACTGTCTGCGGAGACCCAGTACTTC. This codes for CASSSDRLSAETQYF.

This chain connects TRBV19 to TRBJ1-4; 8 nucleotides match TRBD1. This CDR3 spans 17 amino acids. CDR1 and CDR2 from the germline V gene are LNHDA and SQIVND (reference sequence). Losses at the gene ends were 4 bases for V and 4 bases for J; bases not matched to a gene: 11. The chain's CDR3 is CASSSPLPRGRNEKLFF. CDR3 bases: TGTGCCAGTAGTAGCCCCCTGCCCAGGGGGCGTAATGAAAAACTGTTTTTT.

The chain joins TRBV12-5 to TRBJ1-1, with D perhaps TRBD1 (5 bases). The CDR3 has 14 amino acids. Germline V CDR1 and CDR2: LGHNT, FRNRAP. Trimming took 6 bases from V and 4 from J, leaving 15 bases between them. CDR3 coding DNA: TGTGCTAGTGGCTATAGTTCGGGGGGCACTGAAGCTTTCTTT. It specifies CASGYSSGGTEAFF. The whole variable domain, remainder taken from reference TRBV12-5 and TRBJ1-1, is DARVTQTPRHKVTEMGQEVTMRCQPILGHNTVFWYRQTMMQGLELLAYFRNRAPLDDSGMPKDRFSAEMPDATLATLKIQPSEPRDSAVYFCASGYSSGGTEAFFGQGTRLTVV.

The chain employs TRBV30 and TRBJ1-1; D is perhaps TRBD1 (6 bases). Trimming stripped 1 base from V and 2 bases from J, with 20 bases between. Germline-derived CDR1 and CDR2 are GTSNPN and SVGIG (reference sequence). CDR3 size: 17 residues. The DNA of the CDR3 is TGTGCCTGGAGTGGGAGGTCGTACCGGACAGACAACACTGAAGCTTTCTTT. The encoded protein is CAWSGRSYRTDNTEAFF. Supplemented by reference TRBV30 and TRBJ1-1, the full variable domain reads SQTIHQWPATLVQPVGSPLSLECTVEGTSNPNLYWYRQAAGRGLQLLFYSVGIGQISSEVPQNLSASRPQDRQFILSSKKLLLSDSGFYLCAWSGRSYRTDNTEAFFGQGTRLTVV.

This chain uses TRBV19 with TRBJ1-1; 12 nucleotides align to TRBD1. Germline trimming cut 4 bases from V and 11 bases from J; bases unmatched to any gene: 8. From germline, CDR1 is LNHDA and CDR2 SQIVND (reference sequence). The CDR3 runs 14 residues. The CDR3 DNA reads TGTGCCAGTAGTACCGCGGGACAGGGGGCGCCGGCTTTCTTT. Translated, it gives CASSTAGQGAPAFF.

The chain recombines TRBV6-4 with TRBJ1-5; possible D gene TRBD1, 6 bases. CDR3 length equals 18 residues. Germline CDR1 is MRHNA and CDR2 is SNTAGT. The germline V and J ends were trimmed by 5 bases and 2 bases, with 22 bases remaining between them. CDR3 loop: CASSQRDKRGFGNQPQHF. Written as DNA, the CDR3 is TGTGCCAGCAGTCAAAGGGACAAAAGGGGATTTGGCAATCAGCCCCAGCATTTT.

This clone was detected only a few times. The rearrangement joins TRBV19 to TRBJ1-1, with 7 bases identical to TRBD1. V gave up 1 base and J gave up 0 bases; unmatched junction bases: 2. CDR3 size: 15 residues. The germline gives CDR1 LNHDA, CDR2 SQIVND (reference sequence). The CDR3 reads CASSIGGQMNTEAFF. CDR3 coding DNA: TGTGCCAGTAGTATAGGGGGACAGATGAACACTGAAGCTTTCTTT.

J is TRBJ2-5 and V is TRBV19; no clear D. CDR1 and CDR2 from the germline V gene are LNHDA and SQIVND (reference sequence). V lost 3 bases, J lost 5 bases, and 10 bases lay in between. This CDR3 contains 13 residues. The CDR3 protein is CASSINQRETQYF. CDR3 in DNA: TGTGCCAGTAGTATTAATCAGAGGGAGACCCAGTACTTC.

V gene TRBV10-2 combines with J gene TRBJ2-6; D is undetermined. V was trimmed by 0 bases and J by 0 bases, leaving 6 bases between them. Germline assignment: CDR1 WSHSY and CDR2 SAAADI. This CDR3 has 16 amino acids. CDR3 in DNA: TGCGCCAGCAGTGAGTCCCGGTTCTCTGGGGCCAACGTCCTGACTTTC. Encoded protein: CASSESRFSGANVLTF.

The chain is built from TRBV19 and TRBJ1-1; no clear D gene. Germline loops: CDR1 LNHDA, CDR2 SQIVND (reference sequence). The V gene lost 5 bases and the J gene lost 1 base, with 11 bases spanning the gap. CDR3 length: 14 amino acids. CDR3 in amino acids: CASSGQTQNTEAFF. CDR3 in DNA: TGTGCCAGTAGTGGGCAGACCCAGAACACTGAAGCTTTCTTT.

In its sample, this clone was seen once. The chain is built from TRBV19 and TRBJ1-2; 8 bases are a match to TRBD1. The J segment lost 5 bases and the V segment lost 5 bases, leaving 4 bases of the junction unmatched. The CDR3 sequence is 13 residues long. Germline CDR1 reads LNHDA; CDR2 reads SQIVND (reference sequence). The CDR3 sequence is CASSPRDRYGYTF. CDR3 sequence (DNA): TGTGCCAGTAGTCCGCGGGACAGGTATGGCTACACCTTC. The variable domain in full, completed from reference TRBV19 and TRBJ1-2, reads DGGITQSPKYLFRKEGQNVTLSCEQNLNHDAMYWYRQDPGQGLRLIYYSQIVNDFQKGDIAEGYSVSREKKESFPLTVTSAQKNPTAFYLCASSPRDRYGYTFGSGTRLTVV.

This clone was recorded only once. This chain joins TRBV5-1 and TRBJ1-1; no clear D gene. Germline loops: CDR1 SGHRS, CDR2 YFSETQ. Trimming shortened V by 2 bases and J by 5 bases, and 19 bases separated the two germline ends. This CDR3 is built from 16 residues. CDR3 protein: CASSFIETASGTEAFF. The CDR3 coding sequence is TGCGCCAGCAGCTTCATTGAGACGGCCTCGGGAACTGAAGCTTTCTTT.

J is TRBJ2-5 and V is TRBV7-6, with D possibly being TRBD1 (5 bases). With 5 bases removed from V and 5 bases from J, the gap between germline ends came to 15 bases. This CDR3 spans 14 amino acids. CDR1 SGHVS and CDR2 FNYEAQ come from the germline V gene. As DNA, the CDR3 is TGTGCCAGCAGCCAACTCCCTCCAGGGGAGACCCAGTACTTC. Translation gives CASSQLPPGETQYF. Using reference TRBV7-6 and TRBJ2-5 for the parts outside the CDR3, the full variable domain is GAGVSQSPRYKVTKRGQDVALRCDPISGHVSLYWYRQALGQGPEFLTYFNYEAQQDKSGLPNDRFSAERPEGSISTLTIQRTEQRDSAMYRCASSQLPPGETQYFGPGTRLLVL.

The rearrangement joins TRBV27 to TRBJ2-2, with D unclear. The CDR3 runs 13 residues. CDR1 MNHEY and CDR2 SMNVEV come from the germline V gene (reference sequence). V was clipped by 8 bases and J by 3 bases, with 10 bases between them. The CDR3 region has the DNA TGTGCCAGCCAGCCCCGGGACACCGGGGAGCTGTTTTTT. The encoded protein is CASQPRDTGELFF.

This clone occurred a few times. The chain has TRBV29-1 and TRBJ2-5; 7 bases agree with TRBD1. Trimming removed 6 bases from V and 4 bases from J; junction bases left unmatched: 5. In germline, CDR1 is SQVTM, CDR2 ANQGSEA. This CDR3 comprises 12 residues. The CDR3 bases are TGCAGCGTCGACAGGGCGGGAGAGACCCAGTACTTC. It codes for CSVDRAGETQYF. The full variable domain, its missing parts supplied by reference TRBV29-1 and TRBJ2-5, is SAVISQKPSRDICQRGTSLTIQCQVDSQVTMMFWYRQQPGQSLTLIATANQGSEATYESGFVIDKFPISRPNLTFSTLTVSNMSPEDSSIYLCSVDRAGETQYFGPGTRLLVL.

This clone appeared a single time. The gene calls are TRBV5-5 and TRBJ1-6, with 9 positions matching TRBD1. V trimming: 0 bases; J trimming: 11 bases; junction bases outside the gene matches: 9. Per germline, CDR1 SGHKS and CDR2 YYEKEE (reference sequence). The CDR3 has 16 amino acids. The CDR3 reads CASSLEETGGRTPLHF. For the CDR3, the DNA is TGTGCCAGCAGCTTGGAAGAGACAGGGGGTAGGACACCCCTCCACTTT. Variable domain in full (rest from reference TRBV5-5 and TRBJ1-6): DAGVTQSPTHLIKTRGQQVTLRCSPISGHKSVSWYQQVLGQGPQFIFQYYEKEERGRGNFPDRFSARQFPNYSSELNVNALLLGDSALYLCASSLEETGGRTPLHFGNGTRLTVT.

The V gene is TRBV7-8, the J gene TRBJ2-7; D not certain. V lost 3 bases, J lost 0 bases, and 6 bases lay in between. The germline V gene has CDR1 SGHVS and CDR2 FQNEAQ. The CDR3 is 13 amino acids. This CDR3 reads CASSLTDSYEQYF. The CDR3 DNA sequence: TGTGCCAGCAGCTTGACTGACTCCTACGAGCAGTACTTC.

The chain combines TRBV28 with TRBJ1-6; D is ambiguous. Looked up from germline, CDR1 is MDHEN and CDR2 is SYDVKM. The CDR3 is made up of 16 amino acids. V was trimmed by 1 base and J by 5 bases, leaving 12 bases between them. CDR3 sequence reads: CASSLFTLRDNSPLHF. The CDR3 DNA is TGTGCCAGCAGTTTATTTACATTGAGGGATAATTCACCCCTCCACTTT.

This sequence joins TRBV2 and TRBJ2-7; perhaps TRBD2 as D (6 bases). This CDR3 spans 13 amino acids. Germline V gives CDR1 SNHLY, CDR2 FYNNEI. The ends were cut back, 2 bases at V and 4 bases at J, with 9 bases in the middle. The CDR3 DNA reads as TGTGCCAGCAGTGAACCACGGGGGTACGAGCAGTACTTC. Translation gives CASSEPRGYEQYF.

Points on this clone: Other DNA sequences in this sample translate to the same CDR3. The CDR3 DNA reads as TGTGCCAGCAGCCAAGACAGGGGCAATCAGCCCCAGCATTTT. As protein: CASSQDRGNQPQHF. The V gene is TRBV3-1 (or the pseudogene TRBV3-2), the J gene TRBJ1-5; TRBD1 is a possible D gene (5 bases). Germline assignment: CDR1 LGHDT and CDR2 YNNKEL (reference sequence). V was pared by 0 bases and J by 2 bases, with 5 bases between. The CDR3 spans 14 residues.

The chain uses TRBV2 and TRBJ1-2; D remains unclear. CDR1 and CDR2 from the germline V gene are SNHLY and FYNNEI. Trimming pared 7 bases from V and 3 bases from J, leaving 9 bases between. This CDR3 region has 12 residues. CDR3 in amino acids: CASTPADYGYTF. The CDR3 region has the DNA TGTGCCAGCACCCCAGCGGACTATGGCTACACCTTC.

This chain joins TRBV28 and TRBJ1-2; weak D call: TRBD1 (5 bases). The V gene's germline CDR1 is MDHEN and CDR2 SYDVKM. The germline V and J ends were trimmed by 9 bases and 4 bases, with 15 bases remaining between them. This CDR3 has 13 amino acids. The CDR3 reads CASQDSIAYGYTF. The CDR3 coding sequence is TGTGCCAGTCAAGACAGCATCGCCTATGGCTACACCTTC.